This TCR beta chain was obtained from a study of a mutant IDH1 vaccine in newly diagnosed glioma. Overall study context: Treated patients comprised around 62% males and around 40% females, mean age 40.4 years. Patients were pretreated with radiotherapy, temozolomide, or both, mostly both.

The assay was immunoSEQ multiplex PCR, and TCRdb's table has in-frame clones only and misses some. This table holds about 50,000 clones, roughly 88% found once. Specified time point: baseline, week 1 (first vaccination visit). Treatment reported: pre-vaccination baseline after standard-of-care therapy. Each tumor in the donors was a new WHO grade 3 or 4 astrocytoma, IDH1-mutant and ATRX-lost. Per the germline V gene, CDR1 is SGDLS and CDR2 is YYNGEE. Trimming pared 4 bases from V and 1 base from J, leaving 11 bases between. This CDR3 is 15 amino acids long. This chain links TRBV9 with TRBJ1-4; a possible D gene is TRBD1 (5 bases). The receptor comes from a man aged 35 to 55 with glioma. The sample consisted of PBMCs, taken from a glioma patient treated with radiotherapy, temozolomide or both. CDR3: CASSNPGRTNEKLFF. CDR3 nucleotides: TGTGCCAGCAGCAATCCGGGACGAACTAATGAAAAACTGTTTTTT.